This record covers a single TCR beta chain. The V end was cut by 3 bases, the J end by 1 base, with 3 bases between. The CDR3 is made up of 11 amino acids. Germline loops: CDR1 DFQATT, CDR2 SNEGSKA (reference sequence). This sample is drawn from a study of response to subunit inactivated influenza vaccine. MiXCR, applied by TCRdb to the RT-PCR reads, yields one record per CDR3 protein. The sample has hundreds of thousands of distinct CDR3 sequences, 15% to 17% seen once. Here the sequenced sample was PBMCs from blood, taken roughly 12 days after vaccination. The source is a man aged 45 to 65 who received an inactivated influenza vaccine. V is TRBV20-1 and J is TRBJ1-1; D remains ambiguous. CDR3 DNA: TGCAGTGCTAGGAAGAACACTGAAGCTTTCTTT. The encoded protein is CSARKNTEAFF.